This T cell receptor beta chain was recovered during a study of blood T cell repertoires in COVID-19. On the study more broadly: Recovery among Cohort 3 donors was established by two negative PCRs, clearance, or symptom resolution.

The junction had 5 bases not matched to a gene; V was cut back by 4 bases and J by 4 bases. Looked up from germline, CDR1 is SGHRS and CDR2 is YFSETQ. The CDR3 contains 17 residues. Repertoires were generated with immunoSEQ multiplex PCR, while TCRdb's copy carries only in-frame clones and drops some. There are around 290,000 clones in the sample; around 90% occur only once, and around 2% lies in the top ten. The chain carries TRBV5-1 and TRBJ2-1, with 16 bases identical to TRBD2. The TCR originated in a woman aged 60 to 75 in a cohort exposed to, infected with or recovered from COVID-19 (not recorded which). The sequencing sample was made of PBMCs or T cells enriched from blood (not recorded which). The CDR3 nucleotides are TGCGCCAGCAGCGACGGGACTAGCGGGAGGGATTACAATGAGCAGTTCTTC. It yields the protein CASSDGTSGRDYNEQFF. Full variable domain (remainder filled in from reference TRBV5-1 and TRBJ2-1): KAGVTQTPRYLIKTRGQQVTLSCSPISGHRSVSWYQQTPGQGLQFLFEYFSETQRNKGNFPGRFSGRQFSNSRSEMNVSTLELGDSALYLCASSDGTSGRDYNEQFFGPGTRLTVL.